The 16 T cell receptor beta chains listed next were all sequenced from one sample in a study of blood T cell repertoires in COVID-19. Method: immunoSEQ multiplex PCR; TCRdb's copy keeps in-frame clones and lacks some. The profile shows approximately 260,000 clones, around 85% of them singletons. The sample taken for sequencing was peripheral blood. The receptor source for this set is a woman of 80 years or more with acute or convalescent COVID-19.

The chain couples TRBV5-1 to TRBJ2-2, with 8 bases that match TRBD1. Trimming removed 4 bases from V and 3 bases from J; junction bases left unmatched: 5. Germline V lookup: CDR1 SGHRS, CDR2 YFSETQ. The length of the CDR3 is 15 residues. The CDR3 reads CASSPDRVDTGELFF. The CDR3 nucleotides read TGCGCCAGCAGCCCGGACAGGGTTGACACCGGGGAGCTGTTTTTT.

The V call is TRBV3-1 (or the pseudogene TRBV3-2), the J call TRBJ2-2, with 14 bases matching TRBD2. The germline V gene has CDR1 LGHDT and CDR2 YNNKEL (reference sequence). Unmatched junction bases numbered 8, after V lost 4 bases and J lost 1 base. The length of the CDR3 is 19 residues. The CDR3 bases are TGTGCCAGCAGCCCGGGACTAGCGGGGGCCAACCGGAACACCGGGGAGCTGTTTTTT. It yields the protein CASSPGLAGANRNTGELFF.

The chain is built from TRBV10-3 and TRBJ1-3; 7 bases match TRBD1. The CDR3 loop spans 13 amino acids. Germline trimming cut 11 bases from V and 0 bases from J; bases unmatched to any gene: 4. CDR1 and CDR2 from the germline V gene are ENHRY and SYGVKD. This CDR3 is CAVGDSSGNTIYF. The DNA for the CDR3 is TGTGCCGTAGGGGACAGCTCTGGAAACACCATATATTTT.

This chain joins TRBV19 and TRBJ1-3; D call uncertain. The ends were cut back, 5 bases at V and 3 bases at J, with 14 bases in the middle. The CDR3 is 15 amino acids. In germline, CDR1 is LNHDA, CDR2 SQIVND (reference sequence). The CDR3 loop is CASSRTREVGNTIYF. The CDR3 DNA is TGTGCCAGTAGTCGTACGCGGGAGGTTGGAAACACCATATATTTT. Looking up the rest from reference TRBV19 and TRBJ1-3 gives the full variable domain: DGGITQSPKYLFRKEGQNVTLSCEQNLNHDAMYWYRQDPGQGLRLIYYSQIVNDFQKGDIAEGYSVSREKKESFPLTVTSAQKNPTAFYLCASSRTREVGNTIYFGEGSWLTVV.

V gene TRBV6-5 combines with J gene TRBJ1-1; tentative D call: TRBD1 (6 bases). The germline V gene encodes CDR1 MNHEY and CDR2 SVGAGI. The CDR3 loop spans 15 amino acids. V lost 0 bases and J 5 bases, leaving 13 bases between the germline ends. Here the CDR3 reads CASSYSPTGKTEAFF. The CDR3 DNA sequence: TGTGCCAGCAGTTACTCGCCAACAGGGAAGACTGAAGCTTTCTTT.

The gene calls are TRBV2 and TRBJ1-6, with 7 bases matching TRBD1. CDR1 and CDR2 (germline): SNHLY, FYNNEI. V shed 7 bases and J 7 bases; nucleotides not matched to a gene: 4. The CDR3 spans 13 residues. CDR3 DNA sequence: TGTGCCAGCACCCTCAGGGGGAATTCACCCCTCCACTTT. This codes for CASTLRGNSPLHF.

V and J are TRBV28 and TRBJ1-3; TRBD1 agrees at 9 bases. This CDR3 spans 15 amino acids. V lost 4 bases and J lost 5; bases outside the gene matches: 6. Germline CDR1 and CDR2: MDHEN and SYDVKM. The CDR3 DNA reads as TGTGCCAGCAGTTCCACCGGGACAGGGAGAAACACCATATATTTT. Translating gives CASSSTGTGRNTIYF.

The CDR3 loop is CASSLGAANTGELFF. CDR3 DNA: TGCGCCAGCAGCTTGGGGGCAGCGAACACCGGGGAGCTGTTTTTT. J is TRBJ2-2 and V is TRBV5-1, with D unresolved. V was pared by 0 bases and J by 0 bases, with 6 bases between. The CDR3 runs to 15 residues. Germline assignment: CDR1 SGHRS and CDR2 YFSETQ. The full variable domain, in which reference TRBV5-1 and TRBJ2-2 provide the parts outside the CDR3, is KAGVTQTPRYLIKTRGQQVTLSCSPISGHRSVSWYQQTPGQGLQFLFEYFSETQRNKGNFPGRFSGRQFSNSRSEMNVSTLELGDSALYLCASSLGAANTGELFFGEGSRLTVL.

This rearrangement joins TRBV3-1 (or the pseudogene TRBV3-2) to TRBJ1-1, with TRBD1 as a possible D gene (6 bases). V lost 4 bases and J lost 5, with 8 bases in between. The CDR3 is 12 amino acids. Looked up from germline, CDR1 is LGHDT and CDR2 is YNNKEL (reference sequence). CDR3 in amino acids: CASSRQGTEAFF. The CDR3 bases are TGTGCCAGCAGCCGTCAGGGGACTGAAGCTTTCTTT.

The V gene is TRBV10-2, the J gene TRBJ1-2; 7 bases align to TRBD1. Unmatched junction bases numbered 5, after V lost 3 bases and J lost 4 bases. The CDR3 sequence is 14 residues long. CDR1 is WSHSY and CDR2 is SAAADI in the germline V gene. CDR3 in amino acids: CASSDIGTAYGYTF. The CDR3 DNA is TGCGCCAGCAGTGATATAGGGACAGCCTATGGCTACACCTTC.

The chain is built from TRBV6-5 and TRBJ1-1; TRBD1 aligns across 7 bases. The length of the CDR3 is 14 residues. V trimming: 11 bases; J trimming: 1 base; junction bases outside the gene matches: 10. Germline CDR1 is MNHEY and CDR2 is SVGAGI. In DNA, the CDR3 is TGTGCCGTGCATCAGTCAGGGGGGAACACTGAAGCTTTCTTT. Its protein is CAVHQSGGNTEAFF.

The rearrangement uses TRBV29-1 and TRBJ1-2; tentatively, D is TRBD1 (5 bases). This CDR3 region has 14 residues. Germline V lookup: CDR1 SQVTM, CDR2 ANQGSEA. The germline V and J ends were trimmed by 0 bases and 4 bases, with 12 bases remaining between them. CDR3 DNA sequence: TGCAGCGTTGAAGATGTGCAGGGCGTCTATGGCTACACCTTC. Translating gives CSVEDVQGVYGYTF.

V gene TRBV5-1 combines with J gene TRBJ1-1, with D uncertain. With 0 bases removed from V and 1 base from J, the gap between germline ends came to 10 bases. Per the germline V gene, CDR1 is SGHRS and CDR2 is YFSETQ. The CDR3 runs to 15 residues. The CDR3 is CASSLDGRPNTEAFF. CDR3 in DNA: TGCGCCAGCAGCTTGGATGGCAGGCCGAACACTGAAGCTTTCTTT.

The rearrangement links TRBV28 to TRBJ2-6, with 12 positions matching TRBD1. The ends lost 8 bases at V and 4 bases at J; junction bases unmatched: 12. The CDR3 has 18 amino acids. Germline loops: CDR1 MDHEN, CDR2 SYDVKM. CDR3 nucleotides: TGTGCCAGCGGCCCACCGGGACAGGGGGCGGGGGGGGCCAACGTCCTGACTTTC. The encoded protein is CASGPPGQGAGGANVLTF.

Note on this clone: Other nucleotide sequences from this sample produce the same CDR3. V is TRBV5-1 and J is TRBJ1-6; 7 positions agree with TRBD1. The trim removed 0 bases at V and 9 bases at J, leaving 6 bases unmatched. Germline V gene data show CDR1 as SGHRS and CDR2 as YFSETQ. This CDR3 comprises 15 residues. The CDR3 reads CASSLAPDRVSPLHF. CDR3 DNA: TGCGCCAGCAGCTTGGCTCCCGACAGGGTTTCACCCCTCCACTTT.

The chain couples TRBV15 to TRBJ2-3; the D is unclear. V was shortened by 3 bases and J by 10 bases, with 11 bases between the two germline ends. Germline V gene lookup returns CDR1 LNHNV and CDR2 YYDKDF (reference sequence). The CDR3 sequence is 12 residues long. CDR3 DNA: TGTGCCACCAGCAGCGATGGAGTTGCGCAGTATTTT. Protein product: CATSSDGVAQYF.